The 26 T cell receptor beta chains below were found in one sample sequenced in a study of cytomegalovirus exposure and HLA in healthy donors. In the PCR, 60 Vbeta and 13 Jbeta primers were used. Libraries were prepared by immunoSEQ multiplex PCR; TCRdb keeps only in-frame clonotypes and omits some of them. Of around 130,000 clones listed, about 80% are singletons. Sequenced: PBMCs. The receptors originated from a woman aged 35 to 49 in good health and CMV-seronegative.

This chain uses TRBV29-1 with TRBJ2-1; 10 bases align to TRBD1. The V gene end was trimmed by 3 bases and the J gene end by 1 base; junction bases not matched to a gene: 3. Looked up from germline, CDR1 is SQVTM and CDR2 is ANQGSEA. The CDR3 covers 15 residues. CDR3 DNA: TGCAGCGTTGAGGGGGACAGGGGATCCTACAATGAGCAGTTCTTC. As protein: CSVEGDRGSYNEQFF.

This clone has just a few counts. The chain employs TRBV5-6 and TRBJ2-6; TRBD1 might be the D (6 bases). The length of the CDR3 is 15 residues. Trimming cost V 5 bases and J 1 base, with 10 bases left between them. Germline V gene lookup returns CDR1 SGHDT and CDR2 YYEEEE. The CDR3 here is CASRLGQSGANVLTF. The CDR3, as DNA: TGTGCCAGCAGATTAGGACAGTCTGGGGCCAACGTCCTGACTTTC.

The chain carries TRBV7-9 and TRBJ1-1; D ambiguous. Germline CDR1 SEHNR, CDR2 FQNEAQ (reference sequence). CDR3 length: 13 residues. V lost 5 bases, J lost 1 base, and 8 bases lay in between. In nucleotides, the CDR3 is TGTGCCAGCAGCGCGGATCCGAACACTGAAGCTTTCTTT. Translating it yields CASSADPNTEAFF.

The chain carries TRBV9 and TRBJ2-6; a possible D gene is TRBD2 (6 bases). This CDR3 spans 15 amino acids. The V gene's germline CDR1 is SGDLS and CDR2 YYNGEE. Trimming shortened V by 1 base and J by 4 bases, and 9 bases separated the two germline ends. This CDR3 reads CASSVNAGGANVLTF. In DNA form, the CDR3 reads TGTGCCAGCAGCGTAAACGCGGGGGGGGCCAACGTCCTGACTTTC.

Only one count was recorded for this clone. V and J are TRBV5-1 and TRBJ2-2; D not resolved. V lost 5 bases, J lost 4 bases, and 6 bases lay in between. The CDR3 length is 12 residues. The germline V gene has CDR1 SGHRS and CDR2 YFSETQ. CDR3 nucleotides: TGCGCCAGCAGTCCGTCCACCGGGGAGCTGTTTTTT. It encodes CASSPSTGELFF.

The chain carries TRBV4-3 and TRBJ1-1; D perhaps matches TRBD1 (6 bases). Per the germline V gene, CDR1 is LGHNA and CDR2 is YSLEER. The length of the CDR3 is 14 residues. V lost 4 bases and J 1 base, leaving 10 bases between the germline ends. The CDR3 region has the DNA TGCGCCAGCAGCCCGCGGACAGCGAACACTGAAGCTTTCTTT. Its translation is CASSPRTANTEAFF.

This chain joins TRBV5-6 and TRBJ1-1, with TRBD1 matching 8 bases. V lost 4 bases to trimming and J lost 3 bases; unmatched junction nucleotides: 8. The germline gives CDR1 SGHDT, CDR2 YYEEEE. The CDR3 sequence is 15 residues long. CDR3: CASSKPGGLYTEAFF. CDR3 bases: TGTGCCAGCAGCAAACCAGGGGGCCTGTACACTGAAGCTTTCTTT.

The genes are TRBV4-3 and TRBJ2-2; the match to TRBD2 covers 8 bases. Trimming at V came to 5 bases and at J to 3 bases, leaving 11 bases not matched to a gene. The CDR3 is 17 amino acids. Per germline, CDR1 LGHNA and CDR2 YSLEER. In nucleotides, the CDR3 is TGCGCCAGCAGCTCTCAGTTCGCGGGGGGTCACACCGGGGAGCTGTTTTTT. This translates into CASSSQFAGGHTGELFF.

The chain is built from TRBV10-3 and TRBJ2-3; 10 positions agree with TRBD1. Germline loops: CDR1 ENHRY, CDR2 SYGVKD. V dropped 0 bases and J dropped 6; count of bases not matched to a gene: 3. The length of the CDR3 is 15 residues. The CDR3 sequence is CAISESGQGSDTQYF. CDR3 DNA: TGTGCCATCAGTGAGTCGGGACAGGGGAGTGATACGCAGTATTTT.

This sequence joins TRBV9 and TRBJ2-5; 10 bases map to TRBD2. Losses at the gene ends were 0 bases for V and 5 bases for J; bases not matched to a gene: 10. The germline CDR1 and CDR2 sequences are SGDLS and YYNGEE. This CDR3 contains 17 residues. The CDR3 DNA follows: TGTGCCAGCAGCGTAGGGGAAGCGGGGGGGTCCCGGGAGACCCAGTACTTC. Protein product: CASSVGEAGGSRETQYF. The full variable domain, its missing parts supplied by reference TRBV9 and TRBJ2-5, is DSGVTQTPKHLITATGQRVTLRCSPRSGDLSVYWYQQSLDQGLQFLIQYYNGEERAKGNILERFSAQQFPDLHSELNLSSLELGDSALYFCASSVGEAGGSRETQYFGPGTRLLVL.

V is TRBV7-9 and J is TRBJ2-3, with D hard to call. The V end was cut by 2 bases, the J end by 0 bases, with 6 bases between. Germline V gene lookup returns CDR1 SEHNR and CDR2 FQNEAQ (reference sequence). This CDR3 is 14 amino acids long. The CDR3 DNA is TGTGCCAGCAGCTTAAGCCTCAGCACAGATACGCAGTATTTT. Its protein product is CASSLSLSTDTQYF.

This clone has just a few counts. V and J are TRBV5-6 and TRBJ2-1; D remains unclear. The germline gives CDR1 SGHDT, CDR2 YYEEEE. Trimming left V 0 bases short and J 0 bases short, with 10 bases between. This CDR3 region has 16 residues. CDR3 protein: CASSLAGAGSYNEQFF. The CDR3 DNA reads TGTGCCAGCAGCTTGGCCGGTGCTGGCTCCTACAATGAGCAGTTCTTC.

This chain links TRBV6-1 with TRBJ2-7; 10 positions agree with TRBD1. CDR1 and CDR2 (germline): MNHNS, SASEGT. The CDR3 runs 14 residues. The V and J ends lost 10 bases and 7 bases, in that order; junction bases with no gene match: 13. The CDR3 region is CATDRQGAMGEQYF. The CDR3 nucleotides read TGTGCCACCGACCGACAGGGGGCCATGGGGGAGCAGTACTTC.

This clone was counted between two and nine times. The rearrangement joins TRBV5-6 to TRBJ1-1; 9 bases align to TRBD1. CDR1 and CDR2 (germline): SGHDT, YYEEEE. Unmatched junction bases numbered 5, after V lost 2 bases and J lost 3 bases. CDR3 size: 15 residues. The CDR3 spells CASSFSGTGHTEAFF. In DNA form, the CDR3 reads TGTGCCAGCAGCTTCTCCGGGACAGGGCACACTGAAGCTTTCTTT.

The chain carries TRBV19 and TRBJ1-2, with 7 bases identical to TRBD1. The CDR3 extends over 14 amino acids. The germline V gene encodes CDR1 LNHDA and CDR2 SQIVND (reference sequence). J lost 5 bases, V lost 5 bases, and 8 bases had no gene match. The CDR3 nucleotides read TGTGCCAGTAGTCTCGACCGGGACAGATATGGCTACACCTTC. As protein: CASSLDRDRYGYTF.

The rearrangement joins TRBV6-4 to TRBJ1-4; 9 nucleotides line up with TRBD1. The V gene's germline CDR1 is MRHNA and CDR2 SNTAGT. J gave up 0 bases and V 2 bases, and 4 bases lay outside the gene matches. This CDR3 comprises 17 residues. CDR3 DNA sequence: TGTGCCAGCAGTGACCCGACAGGGGGGTCAACTAATGAAAAACTGTTTTTT. This encodes CASSDPTGGSTNEKLFF.

The gene calls are TRBV13 and TRBJ1-4; D unresolved. This CDR3 has 16 amino acids. Germline V gene lookup returns CDR1 PRHDT and CDR2 FYEKMQ (reference sequence). V lost 5 bases and J lost 8, with 21 bases in between. CDR3 DNA: TGTGCCAGCAGCCCGGCGGGAGGGCGGAGTAGGGAAAAACTGTTTTTT. This translates into CASSPAGGRSREKLFF.

The CDR3 DNA reads TGTGCCAGCAGCCGAACTAGTATCCACGAGCAGTACTTC. Protein: CASSRTSIHEQYF. This chain joins TRBV5-6 and TRBJ2-7; TRBD2 might be the D (5 bases). V lost 4 bases and J lost 5, with 13 bases in between. This CDR3 is 13 amino acids long. Per germline, CDR1 SGHDT and CDR2 YYEEEE.

The chain is built from TRBV5-1 and TRBJ1-1; no firm D call. Germline V gene data show CDR1 as SGHRS and CDR2 as YFSETQ. Trimming removed 0 bases from V and 6 bases from J, with 9 bases in between. The CDR3 covers 13 residues. CDR3 in DNA: TGCGCCAGCAGCTTGGTGAGCGGGGCTGAAGCTTTCTTT. Translated: CASSLVSGAEAFF. Full variable domain (rest looked up from reference TRBV5-1 and TRBJ1-1): KAGVTQTPRYLIKTRGQQVTLSCSPISGHRSVSWYQQTPGQGLQFLFEYFSETQRNKGNFPGRFSGRQFSNSRSEMNVSTLELGDSALYLCASSLVSGAEAFFGQGTRLTVV.

This chain uses TRBV11-2 with TRBJ2-7, with 8 bases lining up with TRBD1. Unmatched junction bases numbered 4, after V lost 5 bases and J lost 4 bases. The CDR3 extends over 13 amino acids. Germline CDR1 is SGHAT and CDR2 is FQNNGV. The CDR3 DNA reads TGTGCCAGCAGCGGGCGGACAGGGTACGAGCAGTACTTC. Its protein is CASSGRTGYEQYF.

This clone was seen a few times. The V call is TRBV5-6, the J call TRBJ1-5; 8 bases fit TRBD1. Germline CDR1 is SGHDT and CDR2 is YYEEEE. The CDR3 consists of 15 residues. Unmatched junction bases numbered 4, after V lost 2 bases and J lost 3 bases. In DNA, the CDR3 is TGTGCCAGCAGCTTCGGGACAGGAGACAATCAGCCCCAGCATTTT. Its protein is CASSFGTGDNQPQHF.

This clone was counted a few times. The V gene is TRBV12-5, the J gene TRBJ2-3; the match to TRBD2 covers 7 bases. The length of the CDR3 is 16 residues. V was clipped by 5 bases and J by 2 bases; unmatched bases: 10. The V gene's germline CDR1 is LGHNT and CDR2 FRNRAP. CDR3 nucleotides: TGTGCTAGTGGTCCGCGGGCTAGCGGTTTCACAGATACGCAGTATTTT. It is translated as CASGPRASGFTDTQYF.

The V call is TRBV9, the J call TRBJ2-7; 10 nucleotides agree with TRBD1. The V and J ends lost 4 bases and 3 bases, in that order; junction bases with no gene match: 7. In germline, CDR1 is SGDLS, CDR2 YYNGEE. The CDR3 consists of 15 residues. In DNA form, the CDR3 reads TGTGCCAGCAGCCCAAAGGACAGGGGGGACTACGAGCAGTACTTC. Translation gives CASSPKDRGDYEQYF.

This sequence joins TRBV13 and TRBJ2-7; 7 bases line up with TRBD1. Germline V gene sequence: CDR1 PRHDT, CDR2 FYEKMQ (reference sequence). The CDR3 loop spans 17 amino acids. The junction had 16 bases not matched to a gene; V was cut back by 5 bases and J by 3 bases. The CDR3 region is CASSQQWDSQSCYEQYF. The CDR3 bases are TGTGCCAGCAGCCAACAATGGGACAGCCAGAGTTGCTACGAGCAGTACTTC. Drawing the rest from reference TRBV13 and TRBJ2-7, the complete variable domain is AAGVIQSPRHLIKEKRETATLKCYPIPRHDTVYWYQQGPGQDPQFLISFYEKMQSDKGSIPDRFSAQQFSDYHSELNMSSLELGDSALYFCASSQQWDSQSCYEQYFGPGTRLTVT.

This clone was detected only once. The junction departs from germline at one end; a sequencing error may be responsible. The chain uses TRBV4-2 and TRBJ1-3; D is uncertain. This CDR3 is 15 amino acids long. Germline CDR1 LGHNA, CDR2 YNFKEQ. The CDR3 region is CSSSQAEGAGNTIYF. For the CDR3, the DNA is TGTTCCAGCAGCCAAGCGGAGGGAGCTGGAAACACCATATATTTT.

The rearrangement joins TRBV28 to TRBJ2-3; 7 bases are a match to TRBD2. From germline, CDR1 is MDHEN and CDR2 SYDVKM. J gave up 4 bases and V 5 bases, and 3 bases lay outside the gene matches. CDR3 length: 13 residues. As DNA, the CDR3 is TGTGCCAGCAGTGACCGGGGGGCAGATACGCAGTATTTT. This encodes CASSDRGADTQYF.